This passage covers 32 T cell receptor beta chains from one sample sequenced in a study of blood T cell repertoires in COVID-19. Produced via immunoSEQ multiplex PCR; TCRdb's table is partial and in-frame only. Among roughly 40,000 clones, 90% were seen once, and the ten largest hold over 5%. Sequencing was done on a sample of peripheral blood. The receptors shown here come from a human donor in a cohort sampled during active COVID-19.

Concerning this clone itself: The junction departs from germline at one end; a sequencing error may be responsible. The genes are TRBV7-9 and TRBJ1-6; the match to TRBD1 covers 10 bases. Germline lookup yields CDR1 SEHNR and CDR2 FQNEAQ (reference sequence). This CDR3 contains 11 residues. The CDR3 here is CASNKRDRGSF. The CDR3 nucleotides read TGTGCCAGCAACAAAAGGGACAGGGGATCCTTT.

The chain uses TRBV13 and TRBJ2-7; a possible D gene is TRBD1 (6 bases). Trimming shortened V by 4 bases and J by 2 bases, and 12 bases separated the two germline ends. This CDR3 is built from 14 residues. The V gene's germline CDR1 is PRHDT and CDR2 FYEKMQ (reference sequence). Written as DNA, the CDR3 is TGTGCCAGCAGCTCCGACAGGAGCCCCTACGAGCAGTACTTC. Translated: CASSSDRSPYEQYF.

J is TRBJ1-1 and V is TRBV6-5; 8 bases are a match to TRBD1. With V trimmed by 4 bases and J by 7 bases, 8 bases remained unmatched. CDR1 MNHEY and CDR2 SVGAGI come from the germline V gene. The length of the CDR3 is 14 residues. As DNA, the CDR3 is TGTGCCAGCAGTTCCAGGGGGCGGACCCTTGAAGCTTTCTTT. This translates into CASSSRGRTLEAFF.

This clone has just one count. This chain uses TRBV5-1 with TRBJ1-1; D is possibly TRBD1 (6 bases). CDR3 length: 17 residues. V shed 0 bases and J shed 2 bases, with 17 bases lying between them. The V gene's germline CDR1 is SGHRS and CDR2 YFSETQ. CDR3 region: CASSLERGGQLNTEAFF. The CDR3 nucleotides read TGCGCCAGCAGCTTGGAGAGGGGCGGACAGCTTAACACTGAAGCTTTCTTT.

This chain connects TRBV4-3 to TRBJ2-7; 7 positions match TRBD1. The CDR3 has 16 residues. Germline CDR1 reads LGHNA; CDR2 reads YSLEER. Trimming cost V 1 base and J 2 bases; bases outside gene matches: 8. CDR3 amino acids: CASSQGEAGGTYEQYF. Written as DNA, the CDR3 is TGCGCCAGCAGCCAAGGAGAGGCAGGGGGAACCTACGAGCAGTACTTC.

The V gene is TRBV5-1, the J gene TRBJ1-4; D is uncertain. The CDR3 consists of 13 residues. Trimming stripped 0 bases from V and 5 bases from J, with 5 bases between. Germline V lookup: CDR1 SGHRS, CDR2 YFSETQ. The CDR3 protein is CASSLGQNEKLFF. CDR3 nucleotide sequence: TGCGCCAGCAGCTTGGGGCAGAATGAAAAACTGTTTTTT.

This clone was counted a few times. This rearrangement joins TRBV5-4 to TRBJ2-5; TRBD2 aligns across 14 bases. Germline CDR1 and CDR2: SGHNT and YYREEE (reference sequence). The length of the CDR3 is 15 residues. The J segment lost 5 bases and the V segment lost 4 bases, leaving 4 bases of the junction unmatched. This CDR3 reads CASSGTSGSGETQYF. For the CDR3, the DNA is TGTGCCAGCAGCGGGACTAGCGGGAGTGGTGAGACCCAGTACTTC. Drawing the rest from reference TRBV5-4 and TRBJ2-5, the complete variable domain is ETGVTQSPTHLIKTRGQQVTLRCSSQSGHNTVSWYQQALGQGPQFIFQYYREEENGRGNFPPRFSGLQFPNYSSELNVNALELDDSALYLCASSGTSGSGETQYFGPGTRLLVL.

The chain joins TRBV9 to TRBJ1-6; TRBD1 aligns across 9 bases. The length of the CDR3 is 19 residues. V shed 3 bases, J shed 0 bases, and the junction held 10 bases outside the gene matches. From germline, CDR1 is SGDLS and CDR2 YYNGEE. The CDR3 coding sequence is TGTGCCAGCAGCGGATTTCAACAGGGGGCCGACTCCTATAATTCACCCCTCCACTTT. The encoded protein is CASSGFQQGADSYNSPLHF.

This chain connects TRBV25-1 to TRBJ2-6; 7 nucleotides match TRBD1. The trim removed 6 bases at V and 6 bases at J, leaving 8 bases unmatched. Germline CDR1 reads MGHDK; CDR2 reads SYGVNS. The length of the CDR3 is 15 residues. The CDR3 coding sequence is TGTGCCAGCAGCCACGGACAGGTGAAGGCCAACGTCCTGACTTTC. It yields the protein CASSHGQVKANVLTF.

The chain employs TRBV30 and TRBJ2-1; the match to TRBD1 covers 7 bases. Trimming removed 5 bases from V and 3 bases from J; junction bases left unmatched: 7. The CDR3 spans 14 residues. Germline CDR1 GTSNPN, CDR2 SVGIG (reference sequence). The CDR3 bases are TGTGCCTGGGAACCGACAGGGTTCTACAATGAGCAGTTCTTC. Protein: CAWEPTGFYNEQFF.

The rearrangement uses TRBV2 and TRBJ2-1; D remains unclear. The V gene's germline CDR1 is SNHLY and CDR2 FYNNEI. V was shortened by 3 bases and J by 1 base, with 7 bases between the two germline ends. The CDR3 length is 14 residues. In DNA, the CDR3 is TGTGCCAGCAGTGACGGAGATTCCTACAATGAGCAGTTCTTC. Translating it yields CASSDGDSYNEQFF.

The V and J genes are TRBV7-8 and TRBJ2-7, with 10 bases aligning to TRBD1. CDR3 length: 15 residues. V lost 5 bases, J lost 2 bases, and 6 bases stayed unmatched. Germline V CDR1 and CDR2: SGHVS, FQNEAQ. Here the CDR3 DNA reads TGTGCCAGCAGCGTCCGGGACAGGGGAACCTACGAGCAGTACTTC. This translates into CASSVRDRGTYEQYF.

The CDR3 loop reads CASSGRGGGLATGELFF. For the CDR3, the DNA is TGTGCCAGTAGTGGGCGGGGCGGGGGACTCGCCACCGGGGAGCTGTTTTTT. The chain joins TRBV19 to TRBJ2-2, with TRBD2 matching 7 bases. The CDR3 consists of 17 residues. Germline CDR1 reads LNHDA; CDR2 reads SQIVND (reference sequence). V lost 5 bases, J lost 4 bases, and 13 bases stayed unmatched.

The chain employs TRBV29-1 and TRBJ1-2; 8 bases fit TRBD1. Trimming removed 6 bases from V and 2 bases from J; junction bases left unmatched: 11. Per the germline V gene, CDR1 is SQVTM and CDR2 is ANQGSEA. The CDR3 extends over 15 amino acids. CDR3 in amino acids: CSVDSGGRMNYGYTF. The CDR3 bases are TGCAGCGTAGACTCAGGGGGCAGAATGAACTATGGCTACACCTTC.

The chain uses TRBV7-2 and TRBJ1-4; D gene unclear. Germline-derived CDR1 and CDR2 are SGHTA and FQGNSA. CDR3 size: 15 residues. V lost 5 bases and J lost 3, with 13 bases in between. The CDR3 region has the DNA TGTGCCAGCAGCCCTAGCGTAGGGCCTAATGAAAAACTGTTTTTT. This codes for CASSPSVGPNEKLFF.

The chain carries TRBV3-1 (or the pseudogene TRBV3-2) and TRBJ2-1, with a possible D match to TRBD2 (5 bases). This CDR3 is built from 17 residues. Germline lookup yields CDR1 LGHDT and CDR2 YNNKEL (reference sequence). The ends were cut back, 0 bases at V and 0 bases at J, with 12 bases in the middle. The CDR3 is CASSQEGGISSYNEQFF. The CDR3 DNA is TGTGCCAGCAGCCAAGAAGGAGGAATTAGCTCCTACAATGAGCAGTTCTTC.

The chain uses TRBV19 and TRBJ2-1; 9 positions agree with TRBD1. Trimming cost V 6 bases and J 9 bases; bases outside gene matches: 6. Germline V gene sequence: CDR1 LNHDA, CDR2 SQIVND (reference sequence). CDR3 length: 13 amino acids. This chain's CDR3 is CASRLQGAGEQFF. In DNA form, the CDR3 reads TGTGCCAGTAGATTACAGGGGGCTGGTGAGCAGTTCTTC. Combining the CDR3 with reference TRBV19 and TRBJ2-1 gives the whole variable domain DGGITQSPKYLFRKEGQNVTLSCEQNLNHDAMYWYRQDPGQGLRLIYYSQIVNDFQKGDIAEGYSVSREKKESFPLTVTSAQKNPTAFYLCASRLQGAGEQFFGPGTRLTVL.

J is TRBJ2-5 and V is TRBV29-1; 7 bases are shared with TRBD2. With 5 bases clipped from V and 2 bases from J, the junction kept 8 bases outside the gene matches. Germline V CDR1 and CDR2: SQVTM, ANQGSEA. The CDR3 runs 14 residues. CDR3 bases: TGCAGCGTTTTATATCGGACTAGACAAGAGACCCAGTACTTC. This codes for CSVLYRTRQETQYF.

This clone has a single count. This chain links TRBV28 with TRBJ2-7; TRBD1 matches 8 bases. CDR1 and CDR2 (germline): MDHEN, SYDVKM. Germline trimming cut 6 bases from V and 5 bases from J; bases unmatched to any gene: 12. The CDR3 covers 15 residues. In nucleotides, the CDR3 is TGTGCCAGCAGCTTTTCGTTAAAGACAGGGGACGAGCAGTACTTC. Translation: CASSFSLKTGDEQYF.

The CDR3 protein is CASSLFAGGFNEQFF. In nucleotides, the CDR3 is TGTGCCAGCAGCTTATTTGCGGGAGGGTTCAATGAGCAGTTCTTC. This chain connects TRBV7-3 to TRBJ2-1, with 9 bases that match TRBD2. CDR3 length: 15 amino acids. The germline V gene encodes CDR1 SGHTA and CDR2 FQGTGA. The V segment lost 2 bases and the J segment 6 bases; nucleotides outside the gene matches: 5.

This clone appeared a single time. The chain joins TRBV19 to TRBJ1-3; D is uncertain. Per the germline V gene, CDR1 is LNHDA and CDR2 is SQIVND (reference sequence). The length of the CDR3 is 13 residues. The V end lost 7 bases, the J end lost 0 bases, and 7 bases lay between the germline ends. This CDR3 is CASKSNSGNTIYF. The CDR3, as DNA: TGTGCCAGTAAATCAAACTCTGGAAACACCATATATTTT. Full variable domain (outside the CDR3, taken from reference TRBV19 and TRBJ1-3): DGGITQSPKYLFRKEGQNVTLSCEQNLNHDAMYWYRQDPGQGLRLIYYSQIVNDFQKGDIAEGYSVSREKKESFPLTVTSAQKNPTAFYLCASKSNSGNTIYFGEGSWLTVV.

J is TRBJ2-1 and V is TRBV7-3, with TRBD1 identical over 12 bases. The CDR3 spans 14 residues. The ends lost 5 bases at V and 8 bases at J; junction bases unmatched: 4. Germline-derived CDR1 and CDR2 are SGHTA and FQGTGA. The CDR3 is CASSPGTGGHEQFF. CDR3 in DNA: TGTGCCAGCAGCCCCGGGACAGGGGGCCATGAGCAGTTCTTC.

The rearrangement joins TRBV28 to TRBJ1-5, with D possibly being TRBD1 (5 bases). Deletions cut 6 bases from V and 3 bases from J, with 12 bases between. The germline gives CDR1 MDHEN, CDR2 SYDVKM. The CDR3 contains 14 residues. CDR3 coding DNA: TGTGCCAGCAGCCGAAGGGGTTACAATCAGCCCCAGCATTTT. Protein sequence: CASSRRGYNQPQHF.

The chain is built from TRBV7-2 and TRBJ1-2; D may be TRBD1 (6 bases). The CDR3 is 14 amino acids. Germline assignment: CDR1 SGHTA and CDR2 FQGNSA. Trimming took 5 bases from V and 7 from J, leaving 17 bases between them. This chain's CDR3 is CASSRNTGSGGYTF. In DNA, the CDR3 is TGTGCCAGCAGCCGTAATACAGGGAGCGGTGGCTACACCTTC.

The chain uses TRBV7-2 and TRBJ2-5; D perhaps matches TRBD2 (5 bases). The CDR3 runs 16 residues. Germline values: CDR1 SGHTA, CDR2 FQGNSA. Trimming stripped 1 base from V and 5 bases from J, with 17 bases between. CDR3 protein: CASSLEPFGVLETQYF. For the CDR3, the DNA is TGTGCCAGCAGCTTAGAACCCTTCGGGGTCCTTGAGACCCAGTACTTC.

The rearrangement joins TRBV2 to TRBJ2-7; 7 bases map to TRBD1. CDR3 length equals 15 residues. After removal of 8 bases from V and 1 base from J, the junction contained 11 bases not matched to a gene. CDR1 and CDR2 (germline): SNHLY, FYNNEI. CDR3 DNA sequence: TGTGCCAGCGTGCCAGCTTCAGGGGGTTCCTACGAGCAGTACTTC. It is translated as CASVPASGGSYEQYF.

The chain combines TRBV5-4 with TRBJ2-7; TRBD2 might be the D (5 bases). The CDR3 extends over 13 amino acids. Trimming stripped 5 bases from V and 4 bases from J, with 13 bases between. CDR1 is SGHNT, CDR2 YYREEE, per germline (reference sequence). The DNA for the CDR3 is TGTGCCAGCAGTCGAGACGGGGTTTACGAGCAGTACTTC. Translating it yields CASSRDGVYEQYF. Full variable domain (outside the CDR3, taken from reference TRBV5-4 and TRBJ2-7): ETGVTQSPTHLIKTRGQQVTLRCSSQSGHNTVSWYQQALGQGPQFIFQYYREEENGRGNFPPRFSGLQFPNYSSELNVNALELDDSALYLCASSRDGVYEQYFGPGTRLTVT.

This rearrangement joins TRBV5-6 to TRBJ2-7; 7 bases map to TRBD2. Germline trimming cut 3 bases from V and 0 bases from J; bases unmatched to any gene: 15. The CDR3 spans 18 residues. CDR1 and CDR2 (germline): SGHDT, YYEEEE. CDR3 sequence reads: CASSSPRGRPTSSYEQYF. CDR3 DNA: TGTGCCAGCAGCTCCCCGCGCGGGAGACCGACTTCCTCCTACGAGCAGTACTTC. Based on the CDR3 plus reference TRBV5-6 and TRBJ2-7, the full variable domain is DAGVTQSPTHLIKTRGQQVTLRCSPKSGHDTVSWYQQALGQGPQFIFQYYEEEERQRGNFPDRFSGHQFPNYSSELNVNALLLGDSALYLCASSSPRGRPTSSYEQYFGPGTRLTVT.

The chain combines TRBV11-2 with TRBJ2-5; D not certain. CDR1 and CDR2 from the germline V gene are SGHAT and FQNNGV. This CDR3 comprises 16 residues. V lost 1 base to trimming and J lost 5 bases, with 17 bases between them. CDR3 region: CASSLGSVVLEETQYF. DNA for the CDR3: TGTGCCAGCAGCTTAGGGTCCGTCGTCCTTGAGGAGACCCAGTACTTC.

The J gene is TRBJ1-6, the V gene TRBV9; TRBD1 aligns across 9 bases. J lost 9 bases, V lost 0 bases, and 1 base had no gene match. Germline values: CDR1 SGDLS, CDR2 YYNGEE. CDR3 size: 14 residues. In nucleotides, the CDR3 is TGTGCCAGCAGCGTAGGGGACAGGGTTTCACCCCTCCACTTT. Translation: CASSVGDRVSPLHF.

The rearrangement joins TRBV29-1 to TRBJ2-7; TRBD2 agrees at 11 bases. The CDR3 is 13 amino acids. With V trimmed by 5 bases and J by 5 bases, 5 bases remained unmatched. Per the germline V gene, CDR1 is SQVTM and CDR2 is ANQGSEA. The CDR3 is CSVYTSGSHEQYF. CDR3 bases: TGCAGCGTTTACACTAGCGGGAGCCACGAGCAGTACTTC.

The chain couples TRBV3-1 (or the pseudogene TRBV3-2) to TRBJ2-2, with 9 bases matching TRBD1. Germline V gene data show CDR1 as LGHDT and CDR2 as YNNKEL (reference sequence). The CDR3 covers 17 residues. The ends lost 2 bases at V and 3 bases at J; junction bases unmatched: 7. In DNA, the CDR3 is TGTGCCAGCAGCCAACCTCCGGGACAGGGATACACCGGGGAGCTGTTTTTT. Its protein product is CASSQPPGQGYTGELFF.